These 26 T cell receptor beta chains were sequenced from one sample in a study of blood T cells in healthy people across ages. Together with a sample-barcoded 5' primer, a J-beta primer mix was included in a second PCR lasting roughly 7 to 11 cycles. TCRdb recomputed calls from the 5' RACE reads with MiXCR, one row per CDR3 protein. This sample yields 850,000 to 1,100,000 distinct CDR3 sequences, of which 35% to 40% are seen a single time; roughly 13% belongs to the top ten. Sequences were obtained from blood. The receptor set was obtained from a man aged 18 to 29 in good health.

The chain combines TRBV20-1 with TRBJ2-3; weak D call: TRBD2 (6 bases). Trimming cost V 7 bases and J 0 bases, with 11 bases left between them. The CDR3 is 13 amino acids. The germline gives CDR1 DFQATT, CDR2 SNEGSKA (reference sequence). Written as DNA, the CDR3 is TGCAGTGTGGAGGGTTCTAGCACAGATACGCAGTATTTT. It codes for CSVEGSSTDTQYF.

This rearrangement joins TRBV21-1 to TRBJ1-5; whether TRBD1, the table's D call, matches the DNA was not checked. TRBV21-1 is reported as a pseudogene. This CDR3 has 17 amino acids. The CDR3: CASSKGGQGERSQPQHF. The CDR3 DNA is TGTGCCAGCAGCAAGGGCGGACAGGGGGAGAGGAGTCAGCCCCAGCATTTT.

This clonotype was counted between two and nine times. Here the CDR3 reads CASSSSIGPNQPQHF. The CDR3 nucleotides are TGTGCCAGCAGTTCGTCAATTGGACCTAATCAGCCCCAGCATTTT. This chain links TRBV27 with TRBJ1-5; D gene ambiguous. CDR1 is MNHEY, CDR2 SMNVEV, per germline (reference sequence). V lost 4 bases and J lost 4, with 14 bases in between. This CDR3 is 15 amino acids long.

This sequence joins TRBV12-3 or TRBV12-4 and TRBJ2-7; 7 bases line up with TRBD1. J gave up 6 bases and V 6 bases, and 8 bases lay outside the gene matches. This CDR3 is 13 amino acids long. CDR3 nucleotide sequence: TGTGCCAGCAGACCGACAGGGTTGGGCGAGCAGTACTTC. It encodes CASRPTGLGEQYF.

The chain is built from TRBV7-2 and TRBJ1-1, with a weak D call TRBD1 (5 bases). Per the germline V gene, CDR1 is SGHTA and CDR2 is FQGNSA. The germline V and J ends were trimmed by 5 bases and 4 bases, with 29 bases remaining between them. The CDR3 runs 19 residues. Here the CDR3 DNA reads TGTGCCAGCAGCCCCGATATCCCCCGCGGCGGGACCCGTAGCACTGAAGCTTTCTTT. Protein: CASSPDIPRGGTRSTEAFF.

There are a few counts of this clonotype. J is TRBJ1-6 and V is TRBV20-1; 7 bases are a match to TRBD1. The germline V gene encodes CDR1 DFQATT and CDR2 SNEGSKA (reference sequence). J gave up 6 bases and V 0 bases, and 8 bases lay outside the gene matches. The CDR3 length is 16 residues. The CDR3 sequence: CSARDRQGLGNSPLHF. As DNA, the CDR3 is TGCAGTGCTAGAGATAGACAGGGCCTCGGTAATTCACCCCTCCACTTT.

This clonotype has only a few counts. The J gene is TRBJ1-2, the V gene TRBV12-3 or TRBV12-4; 8 nucleotides match TRBD1. V dropped 3 bases and J dropped 4; count of bases not matched to a gene: 4. This CDR3 comprises 14 residues. The CDR3 DNA reads TGTGCCAGCAGTTTGGACAGGGACACCTATGGCTACACCTTC. It yields the protein CASSLDRDTYGYTF.

The V call is TRBV2, the J call TRBJ1-1; the D gene is possibly TRBD1 (5 bases). Between the trimmed V and J ends, which lost 11 bases and 0 bases, there was a span of 16 bases. Germline V lookup: CDR1 SNHLY, CDR2 FYNNEI. The length of the CDR3 is 14 residues. The CDR3 region is CAGKGRTVNTEAFF. The CDR3 DNA follows: TGTGCCGGGAAGGGGAGGACGGTGAACACTGAAGCTTTCTTT.

The table lists this clonotype with a few counts. This chain joins TRBV6-1 and TRBJ2-1; unclear D gene. The CDR3 is made up of 13 amino acids. V was trimmed by 7 bases and J by 6 bases, leaving 13 bases between them. From germline, CDR1 is MNHNS and CDR2 SASEGT. CDR3 region: CASNPGFSNEQFF. The CDR3 DNA sequence: TGTGCCAGCAACCCCGGATTTTCCAATGAGCAGTTCTTC.

This clonotype was seen a single time. The CDR3 coding sequence is TGTGCCAGCAGCCCTTCGGGCAGGGTTGGCGGGGAGCTGTTTTTT. Its protein product is CASSPSGRVGGELFF. The chain employs TRBV9 and TRBJ2-2, with a tentative D call TRBD1 (5 bases). Germline V CDR1 and CDR2: SGDLS, YYNGEE. The CDR3 is 15 residues long. V was pared by 4 bases and J by 7 bases, with 17 bases between. Variable domain in full (rest from reference TRBV9 and TRBJ2-2): DSGVTQTPKHLITATGQRVTLRCSPRSGDLSVYWYQQSLDQGLQFLIQYYNGEERAKGNILERFSAQQFPDLHSELNLSSLELGDSALYFCASSPSGRVGGELFFGEGSRLTVL.

The chain is built from TRBV19 and TRBJ1-5; tentative D call: TRBD1 (5 bases). Trimming removed 8 bases from V and 0 bases from J, with 11 bases in between. Germline V gene data show CDR1 as LNHDA and CDR2 as SQIVND (reference sequence). The CDR3 has 14 amino acids. CDR3 residues: CASETDYSNQPQHF. The DNA for the CDR3 is TGTGCCAGTGAGACAGATTATAGCAATCAGCCCCAGCATTTT. The full variable domain, completed using reference TRBV19 and TRBJ1-5, is DGGITQSPKYLFRKEGQNVTLSCEQNLNHDAMYWYRQDPGQGLRLIYYSQIVNDFQKGDIAEGYSVSREKKESFPLTVTSAQKNPTAFYLCASETDYSNQPQHFGDGTRLSIL.

This clonotype was counted a few times. The J gene is TRBJ1-1, the V gene TRBV4-1, with D hard to call. This CDR3 has 15 amino acids. Germline V CDR1 and CDR2: MGHRA, YSYEKL. The V end was cut by 0 bases, the J end by 2 bases, with 10 bases between. CDR3 sequence: CASSQEVGENTEAFF. DNA for the CDR3: TGCGCCAGCAGCCAAGAGGTTGGGGAAAACACTGAAGCTTTCTTT.

This clonotype was observed a few times. The chain is built from TRBV5-1 and TRBJ1-2, with D perhaps matching TRBD1 (6 bases). Trimming pared 0 bases from V and 4 bases from J, leaving 16 bases between. This CDR3 is 16 amino acids long. Germline CDR1 and CDR2: SGHRS and YFSETQ. CDR3 nucleotide sequence: TGCGCCAGCAGCTTGGCCGAGACAGGAGCAATCTATGGCTACACCTTC. Encoded protein: CASSLAETGAIYGYTF.

This clonotype was found once. V gene TRBV20-1 combines with J gene TRBJ2-5; 7 bases align to TRBD2. The J segment lost 1 base and the V segment lost 5 bases, leaving 16 bases of the junction unmatched. The germline CDR1 and CDR2 sequences are DFQATT and SNEGSKA (reference sequence). This CDR3 is 17 amino acids long. DNA for the CDR3: TGCAGTGCTGCATTAGCGGGCAAGATAGACTTCCAAGAGACCCAGTACTTC. Translation gives CSAALAGKIDFQETQYF.

There are a few counts of this clonotype. The chain combines TRBV29-1 with TRBJ2-2; 13 bases line up with TRBD2. CDR1 is SQVTM, CDR2 ANQGSEA, per germline. The J segment lost 6 bases and the V segment lost 7 bases, leaving 5 bases of the junction unmatched. The CDR3 is made up of 14 amino acids. CDR3 sequence reads: CSGGTSGVSGELFF. The DNA of the CDR3 is TGCAGCGGAGGGACTAGCGGGGTATCCGGGGAGCTGTTTTTT.

This clonotype was found a few times. The chain combines TRBV6-2 or TRBV6-3 with TRBJ1-6; D is perhaps TRBD1 (5 bases). The V end lost 2 bases, the J end lost 12 bases, and 11 bases lay between the germline ends. Germline V gene sequence: CDR1 MNHEY, CDR2 SVGEGT. The CDR3 spans 13 residues. CDR3 loop: CASSYDRWIPLHF. CDR3 coding DNA: TGTGCCAGCAGTTACGACAGATGGATACCCCTCCACTTT.

This clonotype turned up a few times. This chain uses TRBV4-3 with TRBJ2-7, with D possibly matching TRBD1 (6 bases). CDR1 is LGHNA, CDR2 YSLEER, per germline. V was cut by 0 bases and J by 10 bases, with 13 bases left in between. The length of the CDR3 is 13 residues. This CDR3 is CASSQDRGGIQYF. The CDR3 DNA follows: TGCGCCAGCAGCCAAGATCGAGGGGGTATTCAGTACTTC.

This rearrangement joins TRBV10-3 to TRBJ1-5; D unresolved. CDR3 length: 14 residues. V lost 2 bases to trimming and J lost 3 bases, with 8 bases between them. Germline assignment: CDR1 ENHRY and CDR2 SYGVKD. The CDR3 loop is CAISEGVSNQPQHF. The CDR3 DNA reads as TGTGCCATCAGTGAGGGCGTGTCCAATCAGCCCCAGCATTTT.

This chain joins TRBV16 and TRBJ1-1; the match to TRBD1 covers 7 bases. The CDR3 sequence is 14 residues long. Trimming cost V 4 bases and J 6 bases; bases outside gene matches: 8. Germline CDR1 and CDR2: KGHSY and FQNENV. CDR3 protein: CASSPQNRGAEAFF. For the CDR3, the DNA is TGTGCCAGCAGCCCCCAAAACAGGGGCGCTGAAGCTTTCTTT.

The V call is TRBV4-2, the J call TRBJ2-5; maybe TRBD1 (5 bases). Germline loops: CDR1 LGHNA, CDR2 YNFKEQ. Trimming pared 1 base from V and 5 bases from J, leaving 14 bases between. The CDR3 is 15 amino acids. The CDR3 spells CASSQVDSRTETQYF. CDR3 coding DNA: TGTGCCAGCAGCCAAGTTGACAGCCGTACGGAGACCCAGTACTTC.

The rearrangement joins TRBV7-2 to TRBJ2-1; D unclear. This CDR3 comprises 16 residues. V was shortened by 1 base and J by 3 bases, with 13 bases between the two germline ends. Germline V CDR1 and CDR2: SGHTA, FQGNSA. The CDR3 is CASSLVRPPYYNEQFF. DNA of the CDR3: TGTGCCAGCAGCTTAGTACGGCCACCCTACTACAATGAGCAGTTCTTC. Based on the CDR3 plus reference TRBV7-2 and TRBJ2-1, the full variable domain is GAGVSQSPSNKVTEKGKDVELRCDPISGHTALYWYRQSLGQGLEFLIYFQGNSAPDKSGLPSDRFSAERTGGSVSTLTIQRTQQEDSAVYLCASSLVRPPYYNEQFFGPGTRLTVL.

This clonotype was picked up a small number of times. The chain carries TRBV7-6 and TRBJ1-3; the D gene is possibly TRBD1 (5 bases). The CDR3 consists of 14 residues. CDR1 is SGHVS and CDR2 is FNYEAQ in the germline V gene. Between the trimmed V and J ends, which lost 1 base and 4 bases, there was a span of 8 bases. The CDR3 nucleotides read TGTGCCAGCAGCTTAGGCCAGGGCGGAAACACCATATATTTT. The encoded protein is CASSLGQGGNTIYF.

This clonotype came up a few times. The genes are TRBV10-2 and TRBJ2-7; a weak D match, TRBD2 (5 bases). Germline CDR1 WSHSY, CDR2 SAAADI. CDR3 length: 14 amino acids. The V end was cut by 8 bases, the J end by 2 bases, with 16 bases between. CDR3 DNA sequence: TGCGCCAGCGTGAGGGCCCGACCCCCCTACGAGCAGTACTTC. Its protein is CASVRARPPYEQYF.

A few counts support this clonotype. The V and J genes are TRBV20-1 and TRBJ2-3; 8 bases agree with TRBD1. Trimming took 5 bases from V and 4 from J; bases not matched to a gene: 11. The CDR3 totals 15 residues. Germline V gene lookup returns CDR1 DFQATT and CDR2 SNEGSKA (reference sequence). CDR3 region: CSALDRASASDTQYF. CDR3 in DNA: TGCAGTGCTCTGGACAGGGCCAGTGCGTCAGATACGCAGTATTTT.

This clonotype was counted a few times. The chain is built from TRBV30 and TRBJ1-2; a possible D gene is TRBD1 (6 bases). This CDR3 comprises 11 residues. The ends were cut back, 2 bases at V and 8 bases at J, with 9 bases in the middle. CDR1 is GTSNPN, CDR2 SVGIG, per germline (reference sequence). The CDR3 DNA sequence: TGTGCCTGGAGTTTAGGGGGAGGCTACACCTTC. Translating gives CAWSLGGGYTF.

This clonotype was detected a few times. This chain joins TRBV10-3 and TRBJ2-3; D is undetermined. This CDR3 comprises 12 residues. Per germline, CDR1 ENHRY and CDR2 SYGVKD. Trimming cost V 11 bases and J 1 base, with 10 bases left between them. The CDR3 nucleotides are TGTGCCGCCACGGCAGGCACAGATACGCAGTATTTT. It codes for CAATAGTDTQYF.